Here is one T cell receptor (beta chain) with its context. Its antigen is unidentified. This specimen comes from a study of identical twins. Overall study findings and caveats: Excess twin sharing in beta out-of-frame sequences was weaker.

The CDR3 spans 16 residues. The V gene end was trimmed by 0 bases and the J gene end by 5 bases; junction bases not matched to a gene: 1. CDR1 is LGHNA and CDR2 is YNFKEQ in the germline V gene. A template switching step contributed a universal primer site, while unique molecular identifiers were present in the cDNA. TCRdb ran MiXCR on the 5' RACE reads and lists one entry per CDR3 protein. The table shows some 630,000 distinct CDR3 sequences, with 7% to 7.5% occurring only once. These data were likewise used in another study, on yellow fever vaccine responses in identical twins.

The clonotype originates from a woman between 18 and 29 years old in good health. The material sequenced was PBMCs. The V and J genes are TRBV4-2 and TRBJ2-2; 12 nucleotides match TRBD2. The DNA of the CDR3 is TGTGCCAGCAGCCAAGAAACTAGCGGGGGGACCGGGGAGCTGTTTTTT. Encoded protein: CASSQETSGGTGELFF.